The source of this T cell receptor (beta chain) is a study of Graves' ophthalmopathy and Graves' hyperthyroidism. This clonotype has just a few counts. Germline V lookup: CDR1 SGHRS, CDR2 YFSETQ. The CDR3 consists of 12 residues. V shed 6 bases, J shed 8 bases, and the junction held 7 bases outside the gene matches. RNA transcripts yielded amplified TCR beta CDR3 regions. HTBI-primed RT-PCR formed the first round, and a multiplex PCR formed the second. TCRdb recomputed calls from the multiplex PCR reads with MiXCR, one row per CDR3 protein. Of approximately 480,000 distinct CDR3 sequences listed, 13% to 15% were seen once; the top ten hold over 8%.

Sequencing was performed on blood. The sequence derives from a woman under 40 with Graves' ophthalmopathy. The rearrangement joins TRBV5-1 to TRBJ1-1; 7 nucleotides match TRBD1. The CDR3 reads CASKGGSSEAFF. The CDR3 DNA is TGCGCCAGCAAAGGGGGCTCCTCCGAAGCTTTCTTT.